This TCR beta chain was documented in a study of control samples from healthy donors and cancer patients. The assay was immunoSEQ multiplex PCR, and TCRdb's table has in-frame clones only and misses some. The sample records under 80,000 clones, around 94% being singletons. In germline, CDR1 is KGHDR, CDR2 SFDVKD. The germline V and J ends were trimmed by 9 bases and 0 bases, with 11 bases remaining between them. The CDR3 totals 14 residues. This clone was seen once. The clonotype comes from a middle-aged woman in good health. Material for sequencing was blood. V is TRBV24-1 and J is TRBJ1-5; D gene unclear. DNA of the CDR3: TGTGCCACCCCGTGGTGTACTAGCAATCAGCCCCAGCATTTT. This encodes CATPWCTSNQPQHF.